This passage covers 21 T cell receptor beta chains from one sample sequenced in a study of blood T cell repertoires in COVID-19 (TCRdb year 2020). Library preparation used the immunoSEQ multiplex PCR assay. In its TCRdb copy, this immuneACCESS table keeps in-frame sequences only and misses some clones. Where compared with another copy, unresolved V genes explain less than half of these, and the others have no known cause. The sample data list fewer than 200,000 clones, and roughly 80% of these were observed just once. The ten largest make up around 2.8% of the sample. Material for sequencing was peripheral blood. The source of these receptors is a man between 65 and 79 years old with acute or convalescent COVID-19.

For the CDR3, the DNA is TGTGCCAGCAGCCCACGACAGGGGTGGGGGGAGACCCAGTACTTC. This codes for CASSPRQGWGETQYF. The gene calls are TRBV7-2 and TRBJ2-5; 8 nucleotides agree with TRBD1. CDR3 length: 15 amino acids. Germline loops: CDR1 SGHTA, CDR2 FQGNSA. The V and J ends lost 5 bases and 5 bases, in that order; junction bases with no gene match: 10.

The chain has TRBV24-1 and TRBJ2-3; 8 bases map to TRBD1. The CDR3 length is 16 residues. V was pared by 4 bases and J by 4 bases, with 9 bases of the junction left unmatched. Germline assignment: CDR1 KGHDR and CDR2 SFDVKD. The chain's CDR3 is CATSDGGQGSADTQYF. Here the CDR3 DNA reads TGTGCCACCAGTGACGGAGGACAGGGCAGTGCAGATACGCAGTATTTT.

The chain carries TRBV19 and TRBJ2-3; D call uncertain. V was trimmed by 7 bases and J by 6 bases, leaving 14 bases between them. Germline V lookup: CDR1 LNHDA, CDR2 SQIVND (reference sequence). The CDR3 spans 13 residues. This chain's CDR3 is CASNREWRDTQYF. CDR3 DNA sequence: TGTGCCAGTAATCGTGAGTGGCGGGATACGCAGTATTTT.

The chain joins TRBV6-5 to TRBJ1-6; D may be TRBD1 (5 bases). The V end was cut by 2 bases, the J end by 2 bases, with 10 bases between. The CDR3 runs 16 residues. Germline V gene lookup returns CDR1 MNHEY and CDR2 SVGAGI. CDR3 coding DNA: TGTGCCAGCAGTTACCAGGGTACCCCCTATAATTCACCCCTCCACTTT. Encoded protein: CASSYQGTPYNSPLHF.

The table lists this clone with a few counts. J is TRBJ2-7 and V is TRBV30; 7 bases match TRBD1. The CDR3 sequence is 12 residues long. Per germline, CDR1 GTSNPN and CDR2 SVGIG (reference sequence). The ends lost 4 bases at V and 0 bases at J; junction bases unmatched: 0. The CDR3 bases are TGTGCCTGGACAGGGGGCTCCTACGAGCAGTACTTC. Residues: CAWTGGSYEQYF.

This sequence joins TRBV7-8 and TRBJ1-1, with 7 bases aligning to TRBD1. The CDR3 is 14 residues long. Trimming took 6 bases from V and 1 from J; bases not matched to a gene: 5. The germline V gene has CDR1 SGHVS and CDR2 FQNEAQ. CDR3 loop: CASRSGTANTEAFF. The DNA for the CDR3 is TGTGCCAGCAGGTCCGGGACAGCGAACACTGAAGCTTTCTTT.

DNA of the CDR3: TGTGCCAGCAGCTTGGGCGGAGTTGGCCAGTTCCTACACTTT. It codes for CASSLGGVGQFLHF. The chain links TRBV5-4 to TRBJ1-6; no clear D. Trimming pared 0 bases from V and 19 bases from J, leaving 20 bases between. Per germline, CDR1 SGHNT and CDR2 YYREEE (reference sequence). CDR3 length equals 14 residues.

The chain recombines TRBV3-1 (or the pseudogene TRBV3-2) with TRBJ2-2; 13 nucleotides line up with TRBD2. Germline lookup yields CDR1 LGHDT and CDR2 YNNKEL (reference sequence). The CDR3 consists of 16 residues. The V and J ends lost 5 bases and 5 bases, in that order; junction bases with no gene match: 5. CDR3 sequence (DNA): TGTGCCAGCAGCTCCAGACTAGCGGGGGGAACCGGGGAGCTGTTTTTT. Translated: CASSSRLAGGTGELFF.

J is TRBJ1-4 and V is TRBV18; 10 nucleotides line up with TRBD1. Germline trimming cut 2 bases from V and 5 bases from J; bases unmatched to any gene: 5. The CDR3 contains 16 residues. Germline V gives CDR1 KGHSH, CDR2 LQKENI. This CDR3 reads CASSPGTGAINEKLFF. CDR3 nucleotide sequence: TGTGCCAGCTCACCAGGGACAGGGGCTATAAATGAAAAACTGTTTTTT.

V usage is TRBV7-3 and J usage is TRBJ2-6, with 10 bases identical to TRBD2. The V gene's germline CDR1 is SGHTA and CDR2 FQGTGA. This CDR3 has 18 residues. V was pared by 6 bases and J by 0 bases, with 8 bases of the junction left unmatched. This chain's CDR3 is CASRLPGLANSGANVLTF. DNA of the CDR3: TGTGCCAGCAGACTTCCGGGACTAGCGAACTCTGGGGCCAACGTCCTGACTTTC.

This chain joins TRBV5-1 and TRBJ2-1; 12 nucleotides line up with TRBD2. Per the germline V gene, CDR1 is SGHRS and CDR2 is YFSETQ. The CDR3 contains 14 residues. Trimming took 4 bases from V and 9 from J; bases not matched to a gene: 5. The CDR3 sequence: CASSPGLAGAEQFF. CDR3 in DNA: TGCGCCAGCAGCCCGGGACTAGCGGGTGCTGAGCAGTTCTTC.

The CDR3 nucleotides read TGTGCCAGCAGTTACGACAACGTTGGGGCCAACGTCCTGACTTTC. This gives the protein CASSYDNVGANVLTF. The gene calls are TRBV6-6 and TRBJ2-6; D ambiguous. Germline V gives CDR1 MNHNY, CDR2 SVGAGI (reference sequence). This CDR3 is 15 amino acids long. Trimming stripped 2 bases from V and 3 bases from J, with 8 bases between.

The CDR3 loop is CASSLGRLTGELFF. The CDR3 region has the DNA TGTGCCAGCAGCTTAGGTCGACTCACCGGGGAGCTGTTTTTT. The chain joins TRBV11-2 to TRBJ2-2; no reliable D call. The CDR3 loop spans 14 amino acids. Germline assignment: CDR1 SGHAT and CDR2 FQNNGV. Trimming took 1 base from V and 4 from J, leaving 7 bases between them.

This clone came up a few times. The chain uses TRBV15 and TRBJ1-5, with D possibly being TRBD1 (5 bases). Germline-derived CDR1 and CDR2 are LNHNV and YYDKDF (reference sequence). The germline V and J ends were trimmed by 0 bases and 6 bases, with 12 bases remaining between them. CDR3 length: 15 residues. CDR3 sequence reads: CATSRDGGVVQPQHF. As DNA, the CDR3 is TGTGCCACCAGCAGAGATGGAGGGGTAGTTCAGCCCCAGCATTTT. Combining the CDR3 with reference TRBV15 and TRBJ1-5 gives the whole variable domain DAMVIQNPRYQVTQFGKPVTLSCSQTLNHNVMYWYQQKSSQAPKLLFHYYDKDFNNEADTPDNFQSRRPNTSFCFLDIRSPGLGDTAMYLCATSRDGGVVQPQHFGDGTRLSIL.

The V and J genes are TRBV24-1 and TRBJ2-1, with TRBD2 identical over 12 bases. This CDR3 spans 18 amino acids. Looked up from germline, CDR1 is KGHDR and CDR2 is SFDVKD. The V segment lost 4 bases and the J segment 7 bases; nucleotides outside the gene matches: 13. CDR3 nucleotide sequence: TGTGCCACCAGTGAGGACCCTGCTAGCGGGGGGGCCAAAAATGAGCAGTTCTTC. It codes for CATSEDPASGGAKNEQFF.

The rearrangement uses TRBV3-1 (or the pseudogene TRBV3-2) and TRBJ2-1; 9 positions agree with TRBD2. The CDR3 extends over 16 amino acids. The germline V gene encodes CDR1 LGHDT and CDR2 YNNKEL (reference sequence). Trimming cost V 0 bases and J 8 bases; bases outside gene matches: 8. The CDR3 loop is CASSQDPSGTKDEQFF. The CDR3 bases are TGTGCCAGCAGCCAAGATCCTAGCGGGACTAAGGATGAGCAGTTCTTC.

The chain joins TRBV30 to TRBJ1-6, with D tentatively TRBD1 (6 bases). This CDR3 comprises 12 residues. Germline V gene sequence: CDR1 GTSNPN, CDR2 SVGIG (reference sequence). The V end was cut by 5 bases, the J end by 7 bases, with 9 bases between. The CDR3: CAWSGVNSPLHF. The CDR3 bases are TGTGCCTGGTCAGGGGTAAATTCACCCCTCCACTTT.

The CDR3 protein is CASRRDSQETQYF. The CDR3, as DNA: TGTGCCAGCAGAAGGGACAGCCAAGAGACCCAGTACTTC. The chain uses TRBV2 and TRBJ2-5; 7 bases map to TRBD1. This CDR3 comprises 13 residues. CDR1 is SNHLY, CDR2 FYNNEI, per germline. The V segment lost 6 bases and the J segment 1 base; nucleotides outside the gene matches: 2.

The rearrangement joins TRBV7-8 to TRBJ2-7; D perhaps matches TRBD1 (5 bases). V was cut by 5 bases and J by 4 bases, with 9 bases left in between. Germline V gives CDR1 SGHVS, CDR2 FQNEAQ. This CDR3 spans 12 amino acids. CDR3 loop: CASSPTAYEQYF. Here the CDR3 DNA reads TGTGCCAGCAGCCCGACAGCATACGAGCAGTACTTC. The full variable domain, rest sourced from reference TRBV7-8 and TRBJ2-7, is GAGVSQSPRYKVAKRGQDVALRCDPISGHVSLFWYQQALGQGPEFLTYFQNEAQLDKSGLPSDRFFAERPEGSVSTLKIQRTQQEDSAVYLCASSPTAYEQYFGPGTRLTVT.

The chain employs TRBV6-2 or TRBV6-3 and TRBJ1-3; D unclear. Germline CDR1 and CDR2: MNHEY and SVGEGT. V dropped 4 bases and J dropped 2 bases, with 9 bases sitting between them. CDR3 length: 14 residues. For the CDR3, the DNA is TGTGCCAGCAGTTCGGGTGGTCCTGGAAACACCATATATTTT. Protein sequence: CASSSGGPGNTIYF.

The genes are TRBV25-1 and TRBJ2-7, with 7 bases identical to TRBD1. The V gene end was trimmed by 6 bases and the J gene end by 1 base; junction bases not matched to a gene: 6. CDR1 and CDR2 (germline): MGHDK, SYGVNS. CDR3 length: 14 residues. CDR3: CASRETGKSYEQYF. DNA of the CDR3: TGTGCCAGCAGGGAGACAGGGAAATCCTACGAGCAGTACTTC.